A selection of T cell receptor beta chains follows, all from one sample in a study of OX40 agonist ivuxolimab in advanced cancers. The repertoire was sequenced with immunoSEQ multiplex PCR; TCRdb's copy has only in-frame clones and lacks some. The repertoire consists of just over 40,000 clones, with about nine tenths occurring once and the leading ten covering about 23%. The sample in question was CD4+ or CD8+ T cells sorted from blood, obtained in a trial of the OX40 agonist ivuxolimab. Source of these receptors: an adult with an advanced solid tumor such as melanoma, head and neck, liver or kidney cancer. CDR3s include the opening cysteine and the closing phenylalanine or tryptophan. A D gene is named only where the DNA matches it firmly. Only part of the rows carry a size: once, few, many, or a class if the clone is expanded.

D: .
V: TRBV4-1
size: .
J: TRBJ1-1
length: 15
DNA: TGCGCCAGCAGCCTGCCCACATCGATGAACACTGAAGCTTTCTTT
CDR3: CASSLPTSMNTEAFF

D: TRBD1
V: TRBV6-5
size: .
J: TRBJ1-2
length: 15
DNA: TGTGCCAGCAACCCGGGGAGGGGGCGTTTCTATGGCTACACCTTC
CDR3: CASNPGRGRFYGYTF

D: TRBD1
V: TRBV15
size: .
J: TRBJ1-1
length: 17
DNA: TGTGCCACCAGCAGAGAGGACAGGGCCGGGAGGAACACTGAAGCTTTCTTT
CDR3: CATSREDRAGRNTEAFF

D: .
V: TRBV9
size: .
J: TRBJ1-1
length: 18
DNA: TGTGCCAGCAGCGTAGTGACAGGAGGGGGAGCAATGAACACTGAAGCTTTCTTT
CDR3: CASSVVTGGGAMNTEAFF

D: .
V: TRBV27
size: .
J: TRBJ1-4
length: 11
DNA: TGTGCCAGCGGCAGCAATGAAAAACTGTTTTTT
CDR3: CASGSNEKLFF

D: TRBD1
V: TRBV27
size: .
J: TRBJ2-5
length: 15
DNA: TGTGCCACCAGCCCGACAGGGTGGGGCCAAGAGACCCAGTACTTC
CDR3: CATSPTGWGQETQYF

D: TRBD2
V: TRBV6-1
size: .
J: TRBJ2-7
length: 15
DNA: TGTGCCAGCAGTGAAGGCGGGGGATTTTCCTACGAGCAGTACTTC
CDR3: CASSEGGGFSYEQYF

D: .
V: TRBV6-5
size: once
J: TRBJ2-7
length: 13
DNA: TGTGCCAGCAGGGGACGAGGAGAGTACGAGCAGTACTTC
CDR3: CASRGRGEYEQYF

D: .
V: TRBV28
size: .
J: TRBJ1-2
length: 16
DNA: TGTGCCAGCAGTCCCCTCAGGGGAGGGTGGGGCTATGGCTACACCTTC
CDR3: CASSPLRGGWGYGYTF

D: .
V: TRBV28
size: .
J: TRBJ2-3
length: 16
DNA: TGTGCCAGCAGTTTCCGGGCGGCCCCCCCCACAGATACGCAGTATTTT
CDR3: CASSFRAAPPTDTQYF

D: .
V: TRBV4-1
size: once
J: TRBJ2-1
length: 17
DNA: TGCGCCAGCAGCCAGGTTACAGCGAGCGCCTCTTTCAATGAGCAGTTCTTC
CDR3: CASSQVTASASFNEQFF

D: .
V: TRBV4-1
size: .
J: TRBJ2-3
length: 17
DNA: TGCGCCAGCAGCCAATGGACTGGCGGTGCTAGCACAGATACGCAGTATTTT
CDR3: CASSQWTGGASTDTQYF

D: .
V: TRBV7-6
size: .
J: TRBJ2-1
length: 16
DNA: TGTGCCAGCAGCTTATCCCCAAATCCTAGCGTGCATGAGCAGTTCTTC
CDR3: CASSLSPNPSVHEQFF

D: .
V: TRBV7-8
size: .
J: TRBJ1-3
length: 15
DNA: TGTGCCAGCAGCCCGGGGGCCTTCTCTGGAAACACCATATATTTT
CDR3: CASSPGAFSGNTIYF

D: .
V: TRBV7-8
size: .
J: TRBJ2-2
length: 15
DNA: TGTGCCAGCAGCCCTCGAGCAGGGGGGACCGGGGAGCTGTTTTTT
CDR3: CASSPRAGGTGELFF

D: .
V: TRBV7-6
size: .
J: TRBJ1-3
length: 10
DNA: TGTGCCAGCAGAAGAAACACCATATATTTT
CDR3: CASRRNTIYF

D: TRBD1
V: TRBV7-9
size: .
J: TRBJ2-3
length: 16
DNA: TGTGCCAGCAGCTCAAACAGGGGGCGCGACACAGATACGCAGTATTTT
CDR3: CASSSNRGRDTDTQYF

D: TRBD2
V: TRBV25-1
size: .
J: TRBJ2-7
length: 16
DNA: TGTGCCAGCAGTGAAATACTAGCGGGAGAGACCTACGAGCAGTACTTC
CDR3: CASSEILAGETYEQYF

D: .
V: TRBV10-2
size: .
J: TRBJ2-5
length: 12
DNA: TGCGCCAGCACCGAGGGGAGAGAGACCCAGTACTTC
CDR3: CASTEGRETQYF

D: .
V: TRBV5-1
size: .
J: TRBJ2-2
length: 13
DNA: TGCGCCAGCAGCTTACTTTCACTCGGGGAGCTGTTTTTT
CDR3: CASSLLSLGELFF

D: TRBD2
V: TRBV29-1
size: .
J: TRBJ2-3
length: 14
DNA: TGCAGCGTTTTCCCAGCGGGGTTCGCAGATACGCAGTATTTT
CDR3: CSVFPAGFADTQYF

D: .
V: TRBV11-2
size: .
J: TRBJ1-1
length: 13
DNA: TGTGCCAGCAGCTTAGGACTGAACACTGAAGCTTTCTTT
CDR3: CASSLGLNTEAFF

D: .
V: TRBV15
size: .
J: TRBJ2-5
length: 16
DNA: TGTGCCACCAGCAGAGATGACCGGGGGCCCCAAGAGACCCAGTACTTC
CDR3: CATSRDDRGPQETQYF

D: TRBD2
V: TRBV9
size: once
J: TRBJ2-5
length: 15
DNA: TGTGCCAGCAGCGTGGGACTAGCGGGAGCAGAGACCCAGTACTTC
CDR3: CASSVGLAGAETQYF

D: .
V: TRBV7-8
size: .
J: TRBJ2-1
length: 17
DNA: TGTGCCAGCAGCCGAAGGGCCGGCGATGTTTTCTACAATGAGCAGTTCTTC
CDR3: CASSRRAGDVFYNEQFF

D: TRBD2
V: TRBV29-1
size: .
J: TRBJ2-3
length: 15
DNA: TGCAGCGTTGAGGGACTAGCGGGAGAAGGGGATACGCAGTATTTT
CDR3: CSVEGLAGEGDTQYF

D: TRBD2
V: TRBV6-4
size: .
J: TRBJ2-1
length: 16
DNA: TGTGCCAGCAGCCCCATAGGGCTAGCGGGAATTAACGAGCAGTTCTTC
CDR3: CASSPIGLAGINEQFF

D: .
V: TRBV28
size: .
J: TRBJ2-3
length: 17
DNA: TGTGCCAGCAGCCGCGATCAAGAGCGCGGAGTGGGAGATACGCAGTATTTT
CDR3: CASSRDQERGVGDTQYF

D: .
V: TRBV5-5
size: .
J: TRBJ2-7
length: 15
DNA: TGTGCCAGCAGCTTGTGGTTAGGGCTCTCCTACGAGCAGTACTTC
CDR3: CASSLWLGLSYEQYF

D: TRBD2
V: TRBV29-1
size: .
J: TRBJ2-1
length: 16
DNA: TGCAGCGTACCACTAGCGGGAGTACTTCCCTACAATGAGCAGTTCTTC
CDR3: CSVPLAGVLPYNEQFF

D: .
V: TRBV29-1
size: .
J: TRBJ1-1
length: 12
DNA: TGCAGCGTTGAAATAGGACAGCCGGAAGCTTTCTTT
CDR3: CSVEIGQPEAFF

D: .
V: TRBV6-5
size: .
J: TRBJ1-2
length: 13
DNA: TGTGCCAGCAGCTTGACACATAACTATGGCTACACCTTC
CDR3: CASSLTHNYGYTF

D: .
V: TRBV9
size: .
J: TRBJ2-2
length: 14
DNA: TGTGCCAGCAGGTCCGGAGGAAACACCGGGGAGCTGTTTTTT
CDR3: CASRSGGNTGELFF

D: TRBD1
V: TRBV28
size: .
J: TRBJ1-5
length: 18
DNA: TGTGCCAGCAGTCCCGACAGGGGAGTAGGTCGGGGGAATCAGCCCCAGCATTTT
CDR3: CASSPDRGVGRGNQPQHF

D: .
V: TRBV30
size: .
J: TRBJ2-1
length: 12
DNA: TGTGCCTGGAGTGTACTCTACAATGAGCAGTTCTTC
CDR3: CAWSVLYNEQFF

D: .
V: TRBV27
size: .
J: TRBJ1-5
length: 13
DNA: TGTGCCAGCAGTTGGGGGGTCAGTCAGCCCCAGCATTTT
CDR3: CASSWGVSQPQHF